The T cell receptor (beta chain) under discussion was sequenced for a study of blood T cell repertoires in COVID-19. The repertoire was sequenced with immunoSEQ multiplex PCR; TCRdb's copy has only in-frame clones and lacks some. The sample has fewer than 300,000 clones, 70% to 90% seen once; the top ten hold roughly 9%. The V and J ends lost 3 bases and 4 bases respectively, with 10 bases between them. Germline V gene data show CDR1 as SGDLS and CDR2 as YYNGEE. The CDR3 loop spans 13 amino acids. The receptor was isolated from a young man with active or convalescent COVID-19. Sequences were obtained from peripheral blood. V is TRBV9 and J is TRBJ2-5, with TRBD1 as a possible D gene (5 bases). Here the CDR3 reads CASSAGAGETQYF. The DNA of the CDR3 is TGTGCCAGCAGCGCTGGGGCCGGAGAGACCCAGTACTTC. Full variable domain (rest looked up from reference TRBV9 and TRBJ2-5): DSGVTQTPKHLITATGQRVTLRCSPRSGDLSVYWYQQSLDQGLQFLIQYYNGEERAKGNILERFSAQQFPDLHSELNLSSLELGDSALYFCASSAGAGETQYFGPGTRLLVL.